The source of this T cell receptor (beta chain) is a study of vaccination and CD4 T cells after COVID-19. Study-wide background: Typically, post-vaccine samples were obtained a median roughly 75 days after dose two, within a range of 14 to 241. Overlapping spike peptides from SARS-CoV-2, HCoV-NL63, HCoV-OC43 and HCoV-229E served to stimulate the cells.

Indicated treatment: approximately 9-day PBMC culture with coronavirus spike peptide pools or control peptides (ViraFEST assay). This clonotype was detected a few times. Its antigen is not identified. General observations from the study: The study found median SARS-CoV-2-reactive clonotypes rising from about 22 to 38, not significantly.

Per germline, CDR1 MNHEY and CDR2 SMNVEV (reference sequence). This CDR3 comprises 14 residues. V was pared by 2 bases and J by 10 bases, with 12 bases between. Oncomine TCR Beta short-read sequencing was applied to DNA from cultured CD4+ T cells. Using its own MiXCR run on the PCR reads, TCRdb lists one record per CDR3 protein. The top ten clones hold around 35% of a sample with about 11,000 distinct CDR3 sequences, about 44% of them seen once. This receptor was taken from a human donor who had recovered from COVID-19. The V gene is TRBV27, the J gene TRBJ1-6; maybe TRBD1 (6 bases). Specimen: CD4+ T cells from blood, cultured in vitro. As DNA, the CDR3 is TGTGCCAGCAGTTTAAGAGGGGGTGACTCACCCCTCCACTTT. This translates into CASSLRGGDSPLHF.